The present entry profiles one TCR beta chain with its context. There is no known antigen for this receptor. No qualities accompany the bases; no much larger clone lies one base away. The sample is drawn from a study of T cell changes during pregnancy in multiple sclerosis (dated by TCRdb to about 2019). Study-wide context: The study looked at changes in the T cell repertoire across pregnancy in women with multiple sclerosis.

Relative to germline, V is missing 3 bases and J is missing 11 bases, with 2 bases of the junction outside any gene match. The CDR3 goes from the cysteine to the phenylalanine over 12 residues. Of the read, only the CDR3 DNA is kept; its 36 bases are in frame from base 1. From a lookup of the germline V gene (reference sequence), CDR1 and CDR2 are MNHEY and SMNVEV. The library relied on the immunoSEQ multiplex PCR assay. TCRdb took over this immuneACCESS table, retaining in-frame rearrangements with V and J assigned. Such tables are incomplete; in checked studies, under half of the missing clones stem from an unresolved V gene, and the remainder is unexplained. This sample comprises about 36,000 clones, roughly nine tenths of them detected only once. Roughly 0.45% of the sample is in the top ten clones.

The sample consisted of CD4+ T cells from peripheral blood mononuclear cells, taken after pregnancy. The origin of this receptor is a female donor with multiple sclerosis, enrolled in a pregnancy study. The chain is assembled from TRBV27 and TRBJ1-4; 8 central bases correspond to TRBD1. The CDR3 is CASSFTGGKLFF. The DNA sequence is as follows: TGTGCCAGCAGTTTTACAGGGGGGAAACTGTTTTTT.